Following are 14 T cell receptor beta chains from one sample sequenced in a study of blood T cell repertoires in COVID-19 (dated by TCRdb to the early 2020s). The library was prepared using the immunoSEQ multiplex PCR assay. Entries here come from immuneACCESS through TCRdb and include only in-frame sequences with V and J called. Some clones fail to appear in such tables; in the studies checked, an unresolved V gene covers under half of the shortfall, and the cause of the remainder is unknown. A total of roughly 200,000 clones appear in this sample, 86% of them only once. Together, the top ten hold approximately 23% of the sample. Sequenced: PBMCs or T cells enriched from blood (not recorded which). The receptor source for this set is a woman in her thirties or forties in a cohort exposed to, infected with or recovered from COVID-19 (not recorded which).

The chain couples TRBV28 to TRBJ2-5; tentative D call: TRBD2 (5 bases). In germline, CDR1 is MDHEN, CDR2 SYDVKM. This CDR3 is built from 13 residues. Trimming took 8 bases from V and 1 from J, leaving 11 bases between them. The CDR3 reads CASEVAGQETQYF. The CDR3 DNA is TGTGCCAGCGAGGTGGCGGGCCAAGAGACCCAGTACTTC. Together with reference TRBV28 and TRBJ2-5, the CDR3 gives the full variable domain: DVKVTQSSRYLVKRTGEKVFLECVQDMDHENMFWYRQDPGLGLRLIYFSYDVKMKEKGDIPEGYSVSREKKERFSLILESASTNQTSMYLCASEVAGQETQYFGPGTRLLVL.

The chain combines TRBV2 with TRBJ1-2; D uncertain. The CDR3 has 12 amino acids. Germline CDR1 reads SNHLY; CDR2 reads FYNNEI. Trimming took off 7 bases at V and 4 bases at J, with 10 bases between the two ends. The DNA for the CDR3 is TGTGCCAGCAATCCAGAGGTCTATGGCTACACCTTC. Amino acids: CASNPEVYGYTF. The full variable domain, completed using reference TRBV2 and TRBJ1-2, is EPEVTQTPSHQVTQMGQEVILRCVPISNHLYFYWYRQILGQKVEFLVSFYNNEISEKSEIFDDQFSVERPDGSNFTLKIRSTKLEDSAMYFCASNPEVYGYTFGSGTRLTVV.

The V and J genes are TRBV6-5 and TRBJ1-1, with 7 positions matching TRBD1. With 3 bases clipped from V and 1 base from J, the junction kept 2 bases outside the gene matches. This CDR3 spans 14 amino acids. Germline V gene lookup returns CDR1 MNHEY and CDR2 SVGAGI. The CDR3 DNA reads TGTGCCAGCAGTTATGACAGGGCGAACACTGAAGCTTTCTTT. Translation: CASSYDRANTEAFF.

This chain uses TRBV10-3 with TRBJ1-1, with D tentatively TRBD1 (5 bases). The germline CDR1 and CDR2 sequences are ENHRY and SYGVKD. CDR3 length equals 13 residues. The germline V and J ends were trimmed by 3 bases and 3 bases, with 8 bases remaining between them. CDR3 DNA sequence: TGTGCCATCAGTGACCCGGGGGACACTGAAGCTTTCTTT. This encodes CAISDPGDTEAFF.

Here the CDR3 reads CASSPRQINTEAFF. CDR3 DNA: TGTGCCAGCAGCCCCAGACAGATCAACACTGAAGCTTTCTTT. The genes are TRBV13 and TRBJ1-1; D may be TRBD1 (5 bases). The CDR3 has 14 amino acids. Trimming stripped 5 bases from V and 2 bases from J, with 12 bases between. CDR1 and CDR2 from the germline V gene are PRHDT and FYEKMQ (reference sequence).

The chain has TRBV11-2 and TRBJ2-2; D is possibly TRBD2 (5 bases). The length of the CDR3 is 12 residues. Germline V gene data show CDR1 as SGHAT and CDR2 as FQNNGV. Trimming left V 5 bases short and J 6 bases short, with 7 bases between. The CDR3 DNA follows: TGTGCCAGCAGCCCGGGGTCCGGGGAGCTGTTTTTT. Amino acids: CASSPGSGELFF. The full variable domain, in which reference TRBV11-2 and TRBJ2-2 provide the parts outside the CDR3, is EAGVAQSPRYKIIEKRQSVAFWCNPISGHATLYWYQQILGQGPKLLIQFQNNGVVDDSQLPKDRFSAERLKGVDSTLKIQPAKLEDSAVYLCASSPGSGELFFGEGSRLTVL.

J is TRBJ2-7 and V is TRBV4-1; 7 nucleotides align to TRBD1. This CDR3 has 15 amino acids. The trim removed 4 bases at V and 3 bases at J, leaving 9 bases unmatched. The germline V gene has CDR1 MGHRA and CDR2 YSYEKL. The CDR3 sequence is CASSPGTVPSYEQYF. In DNA form, the CDR3 reads TGCGCCAGCAGCCCGGGGACAGTACCTAGCTACGAGCAGTACTTC.

The chain carries TRBV14 and TRBJ1-2, with D maybe TRBD1 (6 bases). This CDR3 region has 14 residues. The ends were cut back, 1 base at V and 10 bases at J, with 16 bases in the middle. CDR1 is SGHDN, CDR2 FVKESK, per germline. The CDR3 sequence: CASSQALIGTNYTF. The CDR3 nucleotides read TGTGCCAGCAGCCAAGCGCTGATAGGGACAAACTACACCTTC.

The gene calls are TRBV13 and TRBJ2-1; weak D call: TRBD1 (5 bases). V dropped 5 bases and J dropped 1 base, with 18 bases sitting between them. Germline V lookup: CDR1 PRHDT, CDR2 FYEKMQ (reference sequence). This CDR3 spans 17 amino acids. DNA for the CDR3: TGTGCCAGCAGCAAGCTTCTCCAAGGGGTGTCCTACAATGAGCAGTTCTTC. It codes for CASSKLLQGVSYNEQFF.

The chain is built from TRBV4-2 and TRBJ2-5; 10 nucleotides agree with TRBD2. V gave up 3 bases and J gave up 6 bases; unmatched junction bases: 7. Germline V CDR1 and CDR2: LGHNA, YNFKEQ. The CDR3 has 15 amino acids. The CDR3 DNA reads TGTGCCAGCAGCCAGGACGGGACTAGCGCAAAGACCCAGTACTTC. Residues: CASSQDGTSAKTQYF.

This rearrangement joins TRBV19 to TRBJ2-2; D not resolved. Trimming cost V 2 bases and J 8 bases, with 9 bases left between them. Germline V gene lookup returns CDR1 LNHDA and CDR2 SQIVND (reference sequence). This CDR3 spans 13 amino acids. The CDR3 protein is CASSIPSLGELFF. As DNA, the CDR3 is TGTGCCAGTAGTATACCTTCTTTGGGGGAGCTGTTTTTT.

The J gene is TRBJ2-3, the V gene TRBV7-2, with TRBD1 identical over 7 bases. The V gene's germline CDR1 is SGHTA and CDR2 FQGNSA. V was pared by 1 base and J by 5 bases, with 9 bases of the junction left unmatched. There are 16 residues in the CDR3. The CDR3 sequence is CASSLDGRGYGDTQYF. As DNA, the CDR3 is TGTGCCAGCAGCTTAGACGGCAGGGGGTATGGAGATACGCAGTATTTT.

In this sample, this clone turned up once. The rearrangement links TRBV27 to TRBJ1-1; TRBD1 matches 9 bases. Germline V gene data show CDR1 as MNHEY and CDR2 as SMNVEV (reference sequence). Unmatched junction bases numbered 5, after V lost 6 bases and J lost 3 bases. The CDR3 runs to 14 residues. Here the CDR3 DNA reads TGTGCCAGCAGCCGGACAGGGGCGGACACTGAAGCTTTCTTT. Residues: CASSRTGADTEAFF.

The chain joins TRBV14 to TRBJ2-3; 7 bases agree with TRBD2. Germline V gene lookup returns CDR1 SGHDN and CDR2 FVKESK. V lost 4 bases, J lost 6 bases, and 7 bases stayed unmatched. The CDR3 is 14 residues long. CDR3 sequence: CASSPPGRPDTQYF. In nucleotides, the CDR3 is TGTGCCAGCAGCCCACCCGGGAGGCCGGATACGCAGTATTTT.